Presented here are 21 T cell receptor beta chains from one specimen sequenced in a study of identical twins. TCRdb ran MiXCR on the 5' RACE reads and lists one entry per CDR3 protein. The sample lists 150,000 or so distinct CDR3 sequences; roughly 3.5% were seen once. Sample: memory T cells sorted from blood. All receptors come from a young man in good health.

In its sample, this clonotype was seen many times. The chain combines TRBV6-4 with TRBJ2-1; 8 nucleotides align to TRBD2. The junction had 6 bases not matched to a gene; V was cut back by 5 bases and J by 9 bases. The CDR3 has 13 residues. Germline V gene data show CDR1 as MRHNA and CDR2 as SNTAGT. CDR3 sequence: CASSPGLEAEQFF. CDR3 bases: TGTGCCAGCAGTCCGGGACTAGAGGCTGAGCAGTTCTTC.

This clonotype appeared many times. CDR3 nucleotides: TGTGCCAGCAGTTTAGAACAGGGGGTGGGTGAGCAGTTCTTC. This encodes CASSLEQGVGEQFF. V usage is TRBV27 and J usage is TRBJ2-1, with 8 positions matching TRBD1. This CDR3 comprises 14 residues. Looked up from germline, CDR1 is MNHEY and CDR2 is SMNVEV (reference sequence). J lost 9 bases, V lost 2 bases, and 6 bases had no gene match.

V usage is TRBV30 and J usage is TRBJ2-7, with D possibly being TRBD2 (5 bases). Germline assignment: CDR1 GTSNPN and CDR2 SVGIG (reference sequence). V shed 2 bases and J shed 0 bases, with 8 bases lying between them. The CDR3 covers 13 residues. CDR3: CAWSYGNSYEQYF. The CDR3 region has the DNA TGTGCCTGGAGTTACGGGAACTCCTACGAGCAGTACTTC. The whole variable domain, remainder taken from reference TRBV30 and TRBJ2-7, is SQTIHQWPATLVQPVGSPLSLECTVEGTSNPNLYWYRQAAGRGLQLLFYSVGIGQISSEVPQNLSASRPQDRQFILSSKKLLLSDSGFYLCAWSYGNSYEQYFGPGTRLTVT.

This clonotype was observed many times. J is TRBJ1-6 and V is TRBV5-5, with a weak D call TRBD1 (5 bases). V was trimmed by 1 base and J by 9 bases, leaving 14 bases between them. CDR1 and CDR2 (germline): SGHKS, YYEKEE (reference sequence). The CDR3 is 15 residues long. The CDR3 sequence is CASSLLGELTSPLHF. CDR3 coding DNA: TGTGCCAGCAGCTTGTTAGGGGAGTTAACTTCACCCCTCCACTTT.

This clonotype was counted ten times or more. The genes are TRBV11-2 and TRBJ2-7; 12 positions match TRBD2. The V gene's germline CDR1 is SGHAT and CDR2 FQNNGV. Losses at the gene ends were 4 bases for V and 2 bases for J; bases not matched to a gene: 12. CDR3 size: 18 residues. As DNA, the CDR3 is TGTGCCAGCAGCTCCCTTAGGGCTAGCGGGAGGGAACCCTACGAGCAGTACTTC. Its protein product is CASSSLRASGREPYEQYF.

This clonotype was seen many times. This chain connects TRBV29-1 to TRBJ1-1, with D uncertain. Looked up from germline, CDR1 is SQVTM and CDR2 is ANQGSEA. The CDR3 is made up of 13 amino acids. V gave up 4 bases and J gave up 0 bases, with 9 bases separating them. The CDR3 nucleotides are TGCAGCGTTGTCTTACATATGAACACTGAAGCTTTCTTT. Protein sequence: CSVVLHMNTEAFF.

This clonotype was seen at least ten times. The chain links TRBV20-1 to TRBJ1-5, with TRBD1 matching over 7 bases. Germline V gene lookup returns CDR1 DFQATT and CDR2 SNEGSKA (reference sequence). The CDR3 sequence is 13 residues long. V lost 4 bases, J lost 1 base, and 1 base stayed unmatched. The chain's CDR3 is CSAKQGSNQPQHF. The CDR3 DNA reads as TGCAGTGCTAAACAGGGGAGCAATCAGCCCCAGCATTTT.

This clonotype was seen at least ten times. The chain combines TRBV29-1 with TRBJ2-3; D is tentatively TRBD1 or TRBD2 (5 bases each). Germline CDR1 SQVTM, CDR2 ANQGSEA. Deletions cut 3 bases from V and 0 bases from J, with 13 bases between. The CDR3 spans 15 residues. In DNA, the CDR3 is TGCAGCGTTGATTCGTTGGGACCTAGCACAGATACGCAGTATTTT. Its protein product is CSVDSLGPSTDTQYF.

This clonotype was counted many times. This chain links TRBV6-1 with TRBJ2-3; D not resolved. Trimming removed 6 bases from V and 2 bases from J, with 6 bases in between. Germline CDR1 is MNHNS and CDR2 is SASEGT. The CDR3 loop spans 12 amino acids. The CDR3 nucleotides are TGTGCCAGCAGGGGGATCACAGATACGCAGTATTTT. This translates into CASRGITDTQYF.

This clonotype was counted at least ten times. V is TRBV29-1 and J is TRBJ1-4; the match to TRBD1 covers 7 bases. This CDR3 is built from 14 residues. The V gene's germline CDR1 is SQVTM and CDR2 ANQGSEA. Losses at the gene ends were 6 bases for V and 2 bases for J; bases not matched to a gene: 6. The CDR3 loop is CSVDKTGTNEKLFF. The CDR3 coding sequence is TGCAGCGTGGATAAGACAGGGACTAATGAAAAACTGTTTTTT.

The genes are TRBV7-9 and TRBJ2-3; D not resolved. The CDR3 is 15 amino acids. Germline assignment: CDR1 SEHNR and CDR2 FQNEAQ (reference sequence). The ends were cut back, 1 base at V and 2 bases at J, with 10 bases in the middle. CDR3 coding DNA: TGTGCCAGCAGCTTAGATGGCGAGTACACAGATACGCAGTATTTT. Its translation is CASSLDGEYTDTQYF.

This chain joins TRBV6-1 and TRBJ2-5; TRBD2 is a possible D gene (6 bases). The V and J ends lost 5 bases and 0 bases respectively, with 13 bases between them. The CDR3 has 15 residues. Germline V gene sequence: CDR1 MNHNS, CDR2 SASEGT. CDR3 sequence (DNA): TGTGCCAGCAGTACGGGACTCGCCTACCAAGAGACCCAGTACTTC. This codes for CASSTGLAYQETQYF.

J is TRBJ2-5 and V is TRBV5-1; the D is unclear. The CDR3 extends over 13 amino acids. The germline V gene has CDR1 SGHRS and CDR2 YFSETQ. V was clipped by 3 bases and J by 5 bases, with 11 bases between them. The CDR3 DNA is TGCGCCAGCAGCTCAACATTAACGGAGACCCAGTACTTC. This codes for CASSSTLTETQYF.

This clonotype was seen ten or more times. J is TRBJ2-1 and V is TRBV7-2, with D maybe TRBD2 (6 bases). CDR1 is SGHTA and CDR2 is FQGNSA in the germline V gene. There are 13 residues in the CDR3. V lost 0 bases and J lost 6, with 6 bases in between. DNA of the CDR3: TGTGCCAGCAGCTTAGCGGGAGGCAATGAGCAGTTCTTC. This gives the protein CASSLAGGNEQFF.

This clonotype has a count of ten or more. This chain connects TRBV6-4 to TRBJ2-5; TRBD1 aligns across 7 bases. CDR1 is MRHNA and CDR2 is SNTAGT in the germline V gene. There are 13 residues in the CDR3. The V segment lost 8 bases and the J segment 4 bases; nucleotides outside the gene matches: 7. The CDR3 DNA follows: TGTGCCAGCGCAAAGGGGGCAACAGAGACCCAGTACTTC. This sequence encodes CASAKGATETQYF.

This clonotype was recorded many times. The rearrangement joins TRBV4-2 to TRBJ2-2, with 10 bases identical to TRBD1. CDR1 LGHNA and CDR2 YNFKEQ come from the germline V gene. After removal of 2 bases from V and 4 bases from J, the junction contained 7 bases not matched to a gene. The CDR3 is made up of 17 amino acids. The CDR3, as DNA: TGTGCCAGCAGCCAAAAGGGGACAGGGGTGGGCACCGGGGAGCTGTTTTTT. Protein product: CASSQKGTGVGTGELFF.

This clonotype was seen ten or more times. This chain joins TRBV20-1 and TRBJ1-1, with a possible D match to TRBD1 (5 bases). The CDR3 spans 13 residues. V was shortened by 4 bases and J by 4 bases, with 13 bases between the two germline ends. CDR1 is DFQATT, CDR2 SNEGSKA, per germline (reference sequence). CDR3 sequence: CSAIGHHPTEAFF. CDR3 sequence (DNA): TGCAGTGCTATAGGACATCACCCCACTGAAGCTTTCTTT.

This clonotype came up many times. This chain links TRBV18 with TRBJ1-1; weak D call: TRBD1 (5 bases). CDR1 is KGHSH, CDR2 LQKENI, per germline. This CDR3 is built from 11 residues. V lost 3 bases, J lost 8 bases, and 7 bases lay in between. The chain's CDR3 is CASSPDREAFF. The CDR3, as DNA: TGTGCCAGCTCACCCGACAGAGAAGCTTTCTTT.

This clonotype was recorded many times. An end of the junction does not agree with germline; a read error may underlie this. The chain carries TRBV7-9 and TRBJ2-1; 12 nucleotides agree with TRBD2. Germline V gives CDR1 SEHNR, CDR2 FQNEAQ (reference sequence). This CDR3 is built from 15 residues. The CDR3 sequence is CASSLAGGPGNEQFF. The CDR3 nucleotides read TGTGCCAGCAGCCTAGCGGGAGGGCCTGGGAATGAGCAGTTCTTC.

This clonotype was picked up many times. The chain couples TRBV11-2 to TRBJ2-7, with a possible D match to TRBD2 (5 bases). The CDR3 has 13 residues. CDR1 and CDR2 (germline): SGHAT, FQNNGV. The V gene lost 4 bases and the J gene lost 2 bases, with 9 bases spanning the gap. CDR3 in amino acids: CASSWRHTYEQYF. The CDR3 bases are TGTGCCAGCAGCTGGAGGCATACCTACGAGCAGTACTTC. The variable domain in full, with the rest retrieved from reference TRBV11-2 and TRBJ2-7, is EAGVAQSPRYKIIEKRQSVAFWCNPISGHATLYWYQQILGQGPKLLIQFQNNGVVDDSQLPKDRFSAERLKGVDSTLKIQPAKLEDSAVYLCASSWRHTYEQYFGPGTRLTVT.

The table lists this clonotype with many counts. The V gene is TRBV28, the J gene TRBJ2-4; possibly TRBD2 for D (6 bases). Trimming removed 4 bases at V and 4 bases at J, with 11 bases between. Germline V gene data show CDR1 as MDHEN and CDR2 as SYDVKM. This CDR3 has 14 residues. CDR3: CASSSTGGKNIQYF. In DNA form, the CDR3 reads TGTGCCAGCAGTTCCACTGGAGGGAAAAACATTCAGTACTTC.